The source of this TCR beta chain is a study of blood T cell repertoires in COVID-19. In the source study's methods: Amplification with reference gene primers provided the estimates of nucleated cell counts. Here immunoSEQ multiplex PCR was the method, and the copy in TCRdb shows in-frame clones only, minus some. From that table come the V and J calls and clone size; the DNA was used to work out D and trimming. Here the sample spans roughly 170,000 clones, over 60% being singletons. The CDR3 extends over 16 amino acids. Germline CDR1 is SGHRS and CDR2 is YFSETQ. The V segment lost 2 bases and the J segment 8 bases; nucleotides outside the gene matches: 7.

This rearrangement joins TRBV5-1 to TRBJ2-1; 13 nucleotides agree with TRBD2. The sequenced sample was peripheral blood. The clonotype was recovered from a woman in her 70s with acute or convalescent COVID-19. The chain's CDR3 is CASSLGTSGKYYEQFF. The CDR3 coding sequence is TGCGCCAGCAGCTTAGGGACTAGCGGGAAATATTATGAGCAGTTCTTC. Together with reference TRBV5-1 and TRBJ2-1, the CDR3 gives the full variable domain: KAGVTQTPRYLIKTRGQQVTLSCSPISGHRSVSWYQQTPGQGLQFLFEYFSETQRNKGNFPGRFSGRQFSNSRSEMNVSTLELGDSALYLCASSLGTSGKYYEQFFGPGTRLTVL.